This TCR beta chain was identified in a study of spatial heterogeneity in lung cancer. The overall study: Donors were around 70 untreated early-stage non-small cell lung cancer patients. Follow-up PBMC specimens underwent sequencing when available; their median timing was approximately 22 months after resection.

The CDR3 totals 12 residues. The germline V and J ends were trimmed by 6 bases and 8 bases, with 12 bases remaining between them. The germline V gene has CDR1 MNHEY and CDR2 SVGEGT. About this clonotype itself: Its antigen remains unknown.

Indicated time point: blood at routine non-recurrence follow-up after resection. Every molecule of TCR cDNA had its own unique molecular identifier. One entry per CDR3 protein, called by TCRdb with MiXCR from the 5' RACE reads. The data show 50,000 or so distinct CDR3 sequences, approximately 12% seen once. General observations from the study: Among blood samples, ubiquitous expanded tumor TCRs appeared more at resection than at follow-up.

The chain has TRBV6-2 or TRBV6-3 and TRBJ2-3; D ambiguous. The sequencing used PBMCs, collected at follow-up. The TCR sequence derives from a male donor with early-stage non-small cell lung cancer. CDR3 in amino acids: CASSDRRPTQYF. In nucleotides, the CDR3 is TGTGCCAGCAGCGATAGAAGGCCTACGCAGTATTTT.